Following are 18 T cell receptor beta chains from one sample sequenced in a study of blood T cell repertoires in COVID-19. The table came from immunoSEQ multiplex PCR; TCRdb's copy has only in-frame clones and leaves some out. The repertoire holds about 64,000 clones, about nine tenths seen once, with about 9.1% in the top ten. The sample consisted of peripheral blood. These TCRs come from a woman older than 75 with active COVID-19.

In nucleotides, the CDR3 is TGTGCCAGTAGTATTTCTGGGCGGGGCACTCCCGATAACGGCTACACCTTC. Protein: CASSISGRGTPDNGYTF. The rearrangement joins TRBV19 to TRBJ1-2; TRBD1 might be the D (5 bases). The CDR3 sequence is 17 residues long. V dropped 3 bases and J dropped 8 bases, with 25 bases sitting between them. Germline V CDR1 and CDR2: LNHDA, SQIVND (reference sequence).

The J gene is TRBJ2-3, the V gene TRBV5-1; D uncertain. Trimming took 0 bases from V and 2 from J, leaving 7 bases between them. Germline lookup yields CDR1 SGHRS and CDR2 YFSETQ. The CDR3 covers 14 residues. CDR3 nucleotides: TGCGCCAGCAGCTTGGCTCAGATCACAGATACGCAGTATTTT. As protein: CASSLAQITDTQYF.

V usage is TRBV28 and J usage is TRBJ2-7, with a possible D match to TRBD2 (5 bases). This CDR3 has 12 amino acids. In germline, CDR1 is MDHEN, CDR2 SYDVKM. V was pared by 6 bases and J by 1 base, with 7 bases between. The CDR3 DNA follows: TGTGCCAGCAGCCGGGGTTCCTACGAGCAGTACTTC. Amino acid sequence: CASSRGSYEQYF.

The CDR3 region is CASSIYGGAETQYF. In DNA form, the CDR3 reads TGTGCCAGCAGTATTTACGGGGGGGCGGAGACCCAGTACTTC. This chain links TRBV6-5 with TRBJ2-5; 8 bases match TRBD2. This CDR3 has 14 amino acids. The germline V gene encodes CDR1 MNHEY and CDR2 SVGAGI. Trimming at V came to 5 bases and at J to 5 bases, leaving 7 bases not matched to a gene.

This clone was observed a few times. The gene calls are TRBV6-5 and TRBJ1-5, with D perhaps matching TRBD1 (5 bases). Per the germline V gene, CDR1 is MNHEY and CDR2 is SVGAGI. V lost 0 bases, J lost 4 bases, and 10 bases lay in between. This CDR3 is 15 amino acids long. CDR3 nucleotide sequence: TGTGCCAGCAGTTACTCCCCTCAGGGTAATCAGCCCCAGCATTTT. Translation: CASSYSPQGNQPQHF.

In DNA form, the CDR3 reads TGTGCCAGCAGTTCCCCGCAGCGGGGCCGAGAGACCCAGTACTTC. Residues: CASSSPQRGRETQYF. The J gene is TRBJ2-5, the V gene TRBV28, with 7 bases fitting TRBD2. There are 15 residues in the CDR3. V gave up 4 bases and J gave up 4 bases; unmatched junction bases: 9. Germline V gives CDR1 MDHEN, CDR2 SYDVKM.

This chain uses TRBV5-1 with TRBJ1-2; TRBD1 matches at 7 bases. The CDR3 spans 15 residues. V trimming: 4 bases; J trimming: 0 bases; junction bases outside the gene matches: 6. Germline-derived CDR1 and CDR2 are SGHRS and YFSETQ. The CDR3 DNA sequence: TGCGCCAGCAGCACGGACAGGTTCACTAACTATGGCTACACCTTC. Translation gives CASSTDRFTNYGYTF.

This chain uses TRBV2 with TRBJ2-4, with TRBD2 matching over 9 bases. V was pared by 1 base and J by 0 bases, with 13 bases of the junction left unmatched. Germline V lookup: CDR1 SNHLY, CDR2 FYNNEI. The CDR3 has 20 amino acids. CDR3 nucleotides: TGTGCCAGCAGTGAAGGCTCCCTAGCGGGAATGATAATAGCCAAAAACATTCAGTACTTC. Translated, it gives CASSEGSLAGMIIAKNIQYF. The variable domain in full, completed from reference TRBV2 and TRBJ2-4, reads EPEVTQTPSHQVTQMGQEVILRCVPISNHLYFYWYRQILGQKVEFLVSFYNNEISEKSEIFDDQFSVERPDGSNFTLKIRSTKLEDSAMYFCASSEGSLAGMIIAKNIQYFGAGTRLSVL.

V is TRBV7-9 and J is TRBJ1-4, with TRBD1 as a possible D gene (6 bases). With 5 bases removed from V and 4 bases from J, the gap between germline ends came to 11 bases. In germline, CDR1 is SEHNR, CDR2 FQNEAQ (reference sequence). The CDR3 is 14 amino acids. CDR3 sequence: CASSAGQLNEKLFF. The CDR3 DNA follows: TGTGCCAGCAGCGCCGGACAGCTTAATGAAAAACTGTTTTTT.

This chain connects TRBV30 to TRBJ1-1, with 7 bases matching TRBD1. CDR1 and CDR2 from the germline V gene are GTSNPN and SVGIG (reference sequence). V lost 1 base to trimming and J lost 0 bases; unmatched junction nucleotides: 5. This CDR3 has 15 amino acids. The CDR3, as DNA: TGTGCCTGGAGTGACCTGACAGGGATGAACACTGAAGCTTTCTTT. This translates into CAWSDLTGMNTEAFF.

The rearrangement links TRBV12-3 or TRBV12-4 to TRBJ2-7, with a tentative D call TRBD2 (5 bases). This CDR3 is built from 12 residues. V lost 6 bases to trimming and J lost 4 bases, with 10 bases between them. CDR3 residues: CASRTGIYEQYF. The CDR3 DNA reads as TGTGCCAGCAGAACCGGGATTTACGAGCAGTACTTC.

Details on this clone: This sample includes further DNA sequences coding for the same CDR3. V gene TRBV27 combines with J gene TRBJ1-5; TRBD1 might be the D (6 bases). This CDR3 is built from 14 residues. V gave up 5 bases and J gave up 6 bases, with 14 bases separating them. Germline-derived CDR1 and CDR2 are MNHEY and SMNVEV (reference sequence). CDR3 sequence reads: CASSLAGGGQPQHF. DNA of the CDR3: TGTGCCAGCAGTCTGGCTGGGGGCGGTCAGCCCCAGCATTTT.

V is TRBV5-5 and J is TRBJ2-7; tentative D call: TRBD1 (6 bases). This CDR3 spans 15 amino acids. Trimming shortened V by 4 bases and J by 4 bases, and 18 bases separated the two germline ends. The germline V gene encodes CDR1 SGHKS and CDR2 YYEKEE (reference sequence). The CDR3 DNA reads TGTGCCAGCAGCCTTGTCGTAGGGGGAGAATACGAGCAGTACGTC. It codes for CASSLVVGGEYEQYV.

The chain employs TRBV7-5 and TRBJ2-1; whether TRBD2, the table's D call, matches the DNA was not checked. TRBV7-5 is assigned pseudogene status. This CDR3 has 16 amino acids. This CDR3 reads CVRSSGRGPSYNEQFF. The DNA for the CDR3 is TGTGTCAGAAGCTCGGGGCGGGGGCCCTCCTACAATGAGCAGTTCTTC.

This clone appeared once. This CDR3 is CASSFPGTDTQYF. CDR3 coding DNA: TGTGCCAGCAGTTTCCCGGGCACAGATACGCAGTATTTT. The chain joins TRBV28 to TRBJ2-3, with D hard to call. V gave up 3 bases and J gave up 1 base, with 5 bases separating them. CDR1 and CDR2 from the germline V gene are MDHEN and SYDVKM. CDR3 length: 13 amino acids.

The chain carries TRBV13 and TRBJ2-1; 14 bases are shared with TRBD2. The CDR3 runs to 19 residues. The V gene end was trimmed by 5 bases and the J gene end by 2 bases; junction bases not matched to a gene: 11. Looked up from germline, CDR1 is PRHDT and CDR2 is FYEKMQ (reference sequence). CDR3 amino acids: CASSPRTGLAGGPYNEQFF. CDR3 DNA: TGTGCCAGCAGCCCACGGACAGGACTAGCGGGGGGCCCCTACAATGAGCAGTTCTTC.

V is TRBV20-1 and J is TRBJ2-3, with D unresolved. This CDR3 is 13 amino acids long. Between the trimmed V and J ends, which lost 6 bases and 4 bases, there was a span of 14 bases. Germline V gene lookup returns CDR1 DFQATT and CDR2 SNEGSKA (reference sequence). DNA of the CDR3: TGCAGTGCCAGTCGTCCGGGTCCAGATACGCAGTATTTT. Protein: CSASRPGPDTQYF.

The V call is TRBV19, the J call TRBJ1-2; possibly TRBD1 for D (6 bases). With 5 bases removed from V and 4 bases from J, the gap between germline ends came to 20 bases. Germline CDR1 and CDR2: LNHDA and SQIVND (reference sequence). There are 16 residues in the CDR3. CDR3 bases: TGTGCCAGTAGTCATACAGGGCCCGAGATTGGCTATGGCTACACCTTC. Protein: CASSHTGPEIGYGYTF. The full variable domain, its missing parts supplied by reference TRBV19 and TRBJ1-2, is DGGITQSPKYLFRKEGQNVTLSCEQNLNHDAMYWYRQDPGQGLRLIYYSQIVNDFQKGDIAEGYSVSREKKESFPLTVTSAQKNPTAFYLCASSHTGPEIGYGYTFGSGTRLTVV.